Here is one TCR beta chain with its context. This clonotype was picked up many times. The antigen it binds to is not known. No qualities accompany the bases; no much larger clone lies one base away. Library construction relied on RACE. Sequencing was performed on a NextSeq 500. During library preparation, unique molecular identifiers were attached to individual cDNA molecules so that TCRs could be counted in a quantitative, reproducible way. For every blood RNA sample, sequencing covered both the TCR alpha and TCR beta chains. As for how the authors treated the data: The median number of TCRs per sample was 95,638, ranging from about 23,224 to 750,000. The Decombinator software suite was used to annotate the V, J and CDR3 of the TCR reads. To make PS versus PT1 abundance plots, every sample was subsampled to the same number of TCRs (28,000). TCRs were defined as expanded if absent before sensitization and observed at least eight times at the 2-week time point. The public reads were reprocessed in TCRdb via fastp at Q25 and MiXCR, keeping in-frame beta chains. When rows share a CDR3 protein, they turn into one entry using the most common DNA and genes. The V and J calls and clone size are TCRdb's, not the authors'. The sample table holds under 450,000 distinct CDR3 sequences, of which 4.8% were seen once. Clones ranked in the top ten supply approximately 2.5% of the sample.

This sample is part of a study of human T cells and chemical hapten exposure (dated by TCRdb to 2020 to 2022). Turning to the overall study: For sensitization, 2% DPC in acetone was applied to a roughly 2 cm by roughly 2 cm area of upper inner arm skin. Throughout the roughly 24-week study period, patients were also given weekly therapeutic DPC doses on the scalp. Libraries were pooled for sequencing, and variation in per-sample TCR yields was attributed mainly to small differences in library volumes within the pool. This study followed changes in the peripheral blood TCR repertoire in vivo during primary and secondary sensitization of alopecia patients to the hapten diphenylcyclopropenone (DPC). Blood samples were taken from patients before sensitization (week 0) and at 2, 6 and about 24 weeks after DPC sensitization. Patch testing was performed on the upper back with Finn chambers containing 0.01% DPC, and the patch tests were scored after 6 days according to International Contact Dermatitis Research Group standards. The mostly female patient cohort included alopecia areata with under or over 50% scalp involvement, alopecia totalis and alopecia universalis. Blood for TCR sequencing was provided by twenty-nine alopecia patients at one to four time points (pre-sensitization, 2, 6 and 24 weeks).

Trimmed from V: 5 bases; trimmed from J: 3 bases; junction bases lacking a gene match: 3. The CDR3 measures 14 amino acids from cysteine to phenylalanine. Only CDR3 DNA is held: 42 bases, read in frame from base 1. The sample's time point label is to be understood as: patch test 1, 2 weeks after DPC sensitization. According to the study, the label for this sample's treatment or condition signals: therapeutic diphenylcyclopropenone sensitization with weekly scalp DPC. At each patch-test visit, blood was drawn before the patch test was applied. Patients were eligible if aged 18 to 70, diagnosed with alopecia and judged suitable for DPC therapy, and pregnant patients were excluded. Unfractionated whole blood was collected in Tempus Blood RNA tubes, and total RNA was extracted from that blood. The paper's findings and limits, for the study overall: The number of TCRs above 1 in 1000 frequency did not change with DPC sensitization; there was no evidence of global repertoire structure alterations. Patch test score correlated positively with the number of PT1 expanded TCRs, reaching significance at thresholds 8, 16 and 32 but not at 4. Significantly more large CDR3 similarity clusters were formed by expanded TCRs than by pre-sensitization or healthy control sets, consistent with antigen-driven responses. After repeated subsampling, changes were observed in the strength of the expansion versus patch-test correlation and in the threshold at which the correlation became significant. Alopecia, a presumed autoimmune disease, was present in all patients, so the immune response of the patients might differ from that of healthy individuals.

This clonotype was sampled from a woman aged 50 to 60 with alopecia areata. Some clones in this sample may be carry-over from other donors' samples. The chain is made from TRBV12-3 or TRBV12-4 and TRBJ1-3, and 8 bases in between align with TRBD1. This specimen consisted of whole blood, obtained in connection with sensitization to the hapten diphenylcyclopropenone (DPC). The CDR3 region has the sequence CASSRTGIGNTIYF. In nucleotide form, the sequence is TGTGCCAGCAGTCGGACAGGGATTGGAAACACCATATATTTT.